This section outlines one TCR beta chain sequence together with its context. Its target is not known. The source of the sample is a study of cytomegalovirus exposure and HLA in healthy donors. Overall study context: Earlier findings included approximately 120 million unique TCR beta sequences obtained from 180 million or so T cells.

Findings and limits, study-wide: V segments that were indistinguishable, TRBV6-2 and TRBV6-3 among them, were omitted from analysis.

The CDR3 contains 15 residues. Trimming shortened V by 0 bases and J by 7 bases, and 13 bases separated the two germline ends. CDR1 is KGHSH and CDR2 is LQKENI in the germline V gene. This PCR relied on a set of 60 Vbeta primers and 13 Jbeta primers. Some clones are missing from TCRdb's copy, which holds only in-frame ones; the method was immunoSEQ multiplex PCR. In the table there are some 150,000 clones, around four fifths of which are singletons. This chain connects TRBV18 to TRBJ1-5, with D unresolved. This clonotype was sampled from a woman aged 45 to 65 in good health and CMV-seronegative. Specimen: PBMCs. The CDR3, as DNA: TGTGCCAGCTCACCACCTTCCTTGGGGAGACAGCCCCAGCATTTT. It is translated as CASSPPSLGRQPQHF.